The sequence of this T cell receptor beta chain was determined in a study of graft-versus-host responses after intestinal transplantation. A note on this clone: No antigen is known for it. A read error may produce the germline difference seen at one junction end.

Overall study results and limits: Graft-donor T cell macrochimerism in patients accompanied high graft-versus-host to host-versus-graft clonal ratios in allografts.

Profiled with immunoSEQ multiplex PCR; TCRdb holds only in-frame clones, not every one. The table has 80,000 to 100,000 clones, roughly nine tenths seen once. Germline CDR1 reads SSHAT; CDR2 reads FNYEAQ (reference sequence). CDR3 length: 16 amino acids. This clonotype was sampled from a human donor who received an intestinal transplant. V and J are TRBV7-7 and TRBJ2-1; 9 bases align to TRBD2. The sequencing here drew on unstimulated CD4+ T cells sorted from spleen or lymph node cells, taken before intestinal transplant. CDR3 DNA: TGTGCTAGCAGCTTAGCGTGGACTAGCGTCTACAATGAGCAGTTCTTC. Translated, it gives CASSLAWTSVYNEQFF.